The entry that follows covers one T cell receptor beta chain sequence. Its target is unknown. This sample stems from a study of T cells in Graves' hyperthyroidism and ophthalmopathy. Study-level findings and limits: The model anticipated ophthalmopathy a median around six months pre-onset.

Per germline, CDR1 SQVTM and CDR2 ANQGSEA. The CDR3 length is 13 residues. V dropped 4 bases and J dropped 6 bases, with 15 bases sitting between them. Amplified TCR beta CDR3 regions came from RNA transcripts. In the first-round RT-PCR of the TCR CDR3, the HTBI primer set was used. TCRdb re-analysed the multiplex PCR reads in MiXCR, keeping a single row per CDR3 protein. The sample includes around 600,000 distinct CDR3 sequences, approximately 42% seen only once; the top ten take less than 9.5%. This clonotype was sampled from an adult man with Graves' disease, either hyperthyroidism or ophthalmopathy (not recorded which). This sequence joins TRBV29-1 and TRBJ1-2; tentative D call: TRBD1 (5 bases). The sequenced sample was peripheral blood or thyroid tissue (not recorded which). This CDR3 reads CSVVLRSGHGYTF. For the CDR3, the DNA is TGCAGCGTTGTTCTGAGATCAGGGCATGGCTACACCTTC.